These 17 T cell receptor beta chains were sequenced from one sample in a study of CD8 T cells in ankylosing spondylitis. The study's findings and limits: Blood of patients with ankylosing spondylitis appeared to be characterized by a TCR beta motif of several highly homologous variants.

Their target antigens are unknown. TCRdb reprocessed the 5' RACE reads with MiXCR, giving one entry per CDR3 protein. The data show 500,000 to 650,000 distinct CDR3 sequences, with roughly 5% seen just once and roughly 3.2% held by the top ten. Sequences were obtained from blood, either unsorted or a sorted T cell fraction (not recorded which). The source is a male donor with ankylosing spondylitis.

This clonotype was seen many times. The chain uses TRBV6-5 and TRBJ1-2, with D possibly being TRBD1 (5 bases). The length of the CDR3 is 14 residues. Trimming removed 0 bases from V and 8 bases from J, with 13 bases in between. Germline V gene data show CDR1 as MNHEY and CDR2 as SVGAGI. CDR3 sequence: CASSYSTTERGYTF. CDR3 in DNA: TGTGCCAGCAGTTACTCGACGACAGAGCGAGGCTACACCTTC.

Many counts were recorded for this clonotype. The rearrangement joins TRBV20-1 to TRBJ1-5; 7 bases match TRBD1. Losses at the gene ends were 6 bases for V and 2 bases for J; bases not matched to a gene: 10. This CDR3 spans 15 amino acids. In germline, CDR1 is DFQATT, CDR2 SNEGSKA (reference sequence). The CDR3 DNA is TGCAGTGCAAACGAGGGACAGAGACGCAATCAGCCCCAGCATTTT. This gives the protein CSANEGQRRNQPQHF.

This clonotype has at least ten counts. This chain joins TRBV5-1 and TRBJ2-5, with TRBD2 identical over 12 bases. The CDR3 length is 16 residues. Germline CDR1 and CDR2: SGHRS and YFSETQ. The ends lost 4 bases at V and 6 bases at J; junction bases unmatched: 10. The CDR3 nucleotides read TGCGCCAGCAGCCCGGGGGGGACTAGCGGGTCCCAGACCCAGTACTTC. Amino acid sequence: CASSPGGTSGSQTQYF. Using reference TRBV5-1 and TRBJ2-5 for the parts outside the CDR3, the full variable domain is KAGVTQTPRYLIKTRGQQVTLSCSPISGHRSVSWYQQTPGQGLQFLFEYFSETQRNKGNFPGRFSGRQFSNSRSEMNVSTLELGDSALYLCASSPGGTSGSQTQYFGPGTRLLVL.

At least ten counts were recorded for this clonotype. A read error may produce the germline difference seen at one junction end. This chain joins TRBV7-7 and TRBJ2-1, with D possibly matching TRBD2 (5 bases). The CDR3 extends over 14 amino acids. Per germline, CDR1 SSHAT and CDR2 FNYEAQ (reference sequence). CDR3 coding DNA: TGTGCTAGCAGCTCCGGAGGAGCCTACAATGAGCAGTTCTTC. It specifies CASSSGGAYNEQFF.

This clonotype was detected only a few times. The V call is TRBV9, the J call TRBJ2-7; D gene ambiguous. The CDR3 loop spans 14 amino acids. Germline CDR1 is SGDLS and CDR2 is YYNGEE. V was pared by 2 bases and J by 0 bases, with 9 bases between. The CDR3 DNA reads as TGTGCCAGCAGCGTTAACAGATTCTCCTACGAGCAGTACTTC. Its translation is CASSVNRFSYEQYF.

The chain carries TRBV5-5 and TRBJ2-1; 9 nucleotides line up with TRBD2. Germline CDR1 reads SGHKS; CDR2 reads YYEKEE (reference sequence). V shed 9 bases and J 8 bases; nucleotides not matched to a gene: 15. The CDR3 runs to 15 residues. The chain's CDR3 is CAIGPGVAGAYEQFF. For the CDR3, the DNA is TGTGCCATCGGCCCCGGGGTAGCGGGAGCTTATGAGCAGTTCTTC.

In this sample, this clonotype turned up many times. V is TRBV18 and J is TRBJ1-2, with TRBD1 identical over 9 bases. There are 14 residues in the CDR3. J lost 4 bases, V lost 4 bases, and 4 bases had no gene match. CDR1 is KGHSH and CDR2 is LQKENI in the germline V gene. The CDR3 sequence is CASSRDRESYGYTF. CDR3 DNA: TGTGCCAGCTCACGGGACAGGGAAAGCTATGGCTACACCTTC.

This clonotype showed up many times. The V and J genes are TRBV20-1 and TRBJ2-3; D unclear. Trimming stripped 4 bases from V and 4 bases from J, with 6 bases between. This CDR3 contains 11 residues. Per germline, CDR1 DFQATT and CDR2 SNEGSKA (reference sequence). The DNA of the CDR3 is TGCAGTGCTACTGCGGCAGATACGCAGTATTTT. Translated, it gives CSATAADTQYF.

This clonotype showed up many times. CDR3 loop: CASSLVRVAKGTEAFF. The CDR3 DNA sequence: TGCGCCAGCAGCTTGGTCAGGGTGGCTAAAGGTACTGAAGCTTTCTTT. The genes are TRBV5-1 and TRBJ1-1; D is possibly TRBD1 (5 bases). V dropped 0 bases and J dropped 5 bases, with 17 bases sitting between them. The CDR3 sequence is 16 residues long. Looked up from germline, CDR1 is SGHRS and CDR2 is YFSETQ.

There are many counts of this clonotype. This chain joins TRBV2 and TRBJ2-7; TRBD2 might be the D (5 bases). Deletions cut 7 bases from V and 3 bases from J, with 7 bases between. Germline values: CDR1 SNHLY, CDR2 FYNNEI. The length of the CDR3 is 11 residues. DNA for the CDR3: TGTGCCAGCATTGAGGGCTACGAGCAGTACTTC. It encodes CASIEGYEQYF.

This clonotype has a count of ten or more. The V call is TRBV6-2 or TRBV6-3, the J call TRBJ2-7; perhaps TRBD1 as D (6 bases). Trimming stripped 10 bases from V and 3 bases from J, with 13 bases between. Germline-derived CDR1 and CDR2 are MNHEY and SVGEGT. This CDR3 region has 12 residues. For the CDR3, the DNA is TGTGCCACCTCAATACAGGGCTACGAGCAGTACTTC. Amino acids: CATSIQGYEQYF.

In this sample, this clonotype turned up many times. The J gene is TRBJ2-7, the V gene TRBV12-3 or TRBV12-4; the D is unclear. The germline V and J ends were trimmed by 3 bases and 3 bases, with 9 bases remaining between them. This CDR3 contains 13 residues. The CDR3 sequence: CASSLVPLYEQYF. The CDR3 DNA reads as TGTGCCAGCAGTTTGGTTCCACTCTACGAGCAGTACTTC.

In this sample, this clonotype turned up many times. The chain uses TRBV6-2 or TRBV6-3 and TRBJ2-3, with 7 bases matching TRBD1. Germline V gene lookup returns CDR1 MNHEY and CDR2 SVGEGT. Trimming removed 4 bases from V and 9 bases from J; junction bases left unmatched: 1. The CDR3 sequence is 11 residues long. For the CDR3, the DNA is TGTGCCAGCAGTTCGACAGGGACGCAGTATTTT. It yields the protein CASSSTGTQYF.

This clonotype was recorded at least ten times. V is TRBV7-2 and J is TRBJ1-4; 7 positions agree with TRBD1. V was clipped by 6 bases and J by 2 bases; unmatched bases: 6. The CDR3 spans 15 residues. Germline V gives CDR1 SGHTA, CDR2 FQGNSA. CDR3 sequence (DNA): TGTGCCAGCAGGCAACCGGGACAGACTAATGAAAAACTGTTTTTT. It specifies CASRQPGQTNEKLFF. Complete variable domain (other parts from reference TRBV7-2 and TRBJ1-4): GAGVSQSPSNKVTEKGKDVELRCDPISGHTALYWYRQSLGQGLEFLIYFQGNSAPDKSGLPSDRFSAERTGGSVSTLTIQRTQQEDSAVYLCASRQPGQTNEKLFFGSGTQLSVL.

The table lists this clonotype with many counts. The chain couples TRBV7-9 to TRBJ1-1; 7 positions agree with TRBD1. V dropped 1 base and J dropped 6; count of bases not matched to a gene: 8. The V gene's germline CDR1 is SEHNR and CDR2 FQNEAQ (reference sequence). The CDR3 runs 15 residues. Here the CDR3 reads CASSLVGEGASEAFF. The DNA for the CDR3 is TGTGCCAGCAGCTTAGTCGGGGAGGGGGCCTCTGAAGCTTTCTTT.

This clonotype has a count of ten or more. The chain employs TRBV6-1 and TRBJ2-6; D not resolved. In germline, CDR1 is MNHNS, CDR2 SASEGT. Trimming stripped 4 bases from V and 9 bases from J, with 7 bases between. This CDR3 region has 12 residues. The CDR3 sequence: CASSGRFNVLTF. In DNA form, the CDR3 reads TGTGCCAGCAGTGGACGGTTCAACGTCCTGACTTTC.

This clonotype was counted many times. J is TRBJ2-3 and V is TRBV27; 9 bases fit TRBD2. With V trimmed by 4 bases and J by 2 bases, 4 bases remained unmatched. Germline V lookup: CDR1 MNHEY, CDR2 SMNVEV (reference sequence). This CDR3 comprises 15 residues. The CDR3 sequence: CASSSLAGPTDTQYF. CDR3 in DNA: TGTGCCAGCAGTTCCCTAGCGGGACCCACAGATACGCAGTATTTT.